The next 17 T cell receptor beta chains were all read from a single sample in a study of T cell repertoires in aging, cancer and after chemotherapy. Rearranged V-D-J TRB sequences were amplified with a mixed TRB-A/B primer pool. Via MiXCR, TCRdb re-called the multiplex PCR reads, giving one row per CDR3 protein. The sample contains around 13,000 distinct CDR3 sequences, under 40% of which appear only once. Amplification of TCR beta used genomic DNA extracted from peripheral blood. Source material: blood. The receptors shown here come from a human donor in good health. The donor label of this sample is uncertain.

This clonotype was picked up a small number of times. The chain carries TRBV27 and TRBJ1-6; 8 bases line up with TRBD1. This CDR3 is 16 amino acids long. CDR1 is MNHEY, CDR2 SMNVEV, per germline (reference sequence). Trimming at V came to 4 bases and at J to 8 bases, leaving 10 bases not matched to a gene. In nucleotides, the CDR3 is TGTGCCAGCAGTTCATGGGACAGGAGCTTATATTCACCCCTCCACTTT. Its protein is CASSSWDRSLYSPLHF.

This clonotype appeared a few times. The V and J genes are TRBV19 and TRBJ2-1, with TRBD2 matching 13 bases. The germline CDR1 and CDR2 sequences are LNHDA and SQIVND (reference sequence). Trimming cost V 10 bases and J 3 bases; bases outside gene matches: 6. This CDR3 is 15 amino acids long. As DNA, the CDR3 is TGTGCCACCCCGGGGACTAGCGGGGACTACAATGAGCAGTTCTTC. Translating it yields CATPGTSGDYNEQFF.

Within the sample, this clonotype is medium-sized. The chain combines TRBV19 with TRBJ2-2; D might be TRBD1 (5 bases). With 6 bases removed from V and 7 bases from J, the gap between germline ends came to 12 bases. Germline lookup yields CDR1 LNHDA and CDR2 SQIVND (reference sequence). The CDR3 contains 13 residues. The CDR3 reads CASRPQGGGELFF. CDR3 bases: TGTGCCAGTAGACCCCAGGGCGGCGGGGAGCTGTTTTTT.

A few counts support this clonotype. The J gene is TRBJ2-3, the V gene TRBV5-6; perhaps TRBD2 as D (7 bases). CDR1 SGHDT and CDR2 YYEEEE come from the germline V gene. V was cut by 2 bases and J by 4 bases, with 17 bases left in between. This CDR3 contains 16 residues. The DNA for the CDR3 is TGTGCCAGCAGCTTTCTTGGGGGGGGGCCAGCAGATACGCAGTATTTT. Its protein product is CASSFLGGGPADTQYF.

By sample share, this clonotype is medium-sized. This sequence joins TRBV15 and TRBJ2-3; D unclear. The germline V and J ends were trimmed by 1 base and 0 bases, with 11 bases remaining between them. This CDR3 contains 16 residues. Germline V gene data show CDR1 as LNHNV and CDR2 as YYDKDF (reference sequence). CDR3 protein: CATSRVYGSSTDTQYF. The DNA for the CDR3 is TGTGCCACCAGCAGAGTCTACGGTTCAAGCACAGATACGCAGTATTTT. The full variable domain, completed using reference TRBV15 and TRBJ2-3, is DAMVIQNPRYQVTQFGKPVTLSCSQTLNHNVMYWYQQKSSQAPKLLFHYYDKDFNNEADTPDNFQSRRPNTSFCFLDIRSPGLGDTAMYLCATSRVYGSSTDTQYFGPGTRLTVL.

V gene TRBV6-5 combines with J gene TRBJ2-3; D call uncertain. Germline V gene sequence: CDR1 MNHEY, CDR2 SVGAGI. The CDR3 has 13 residues. Trimming left V 4 bases short and J 5 bases short, with 10 bases between. This CDR3 reads CASSSTLGDTQYF. The CDR3 DNA is TGTGCCAGCAGTTCGACCCTGGGAGATACGCAGTATTTT.

By its share, this clonotype is medium-sized. The rearrangement links TRBV30 to TRBJ1-6; TRBD1 agrees at 7 bases. This CDR3 has 16 residues. Per germline, CDR1 GTSNPN and CDR2 SVGIG (reference sequence). V lost 0 bases to trimming and J lost 10 bases; unmatched junction nucleotides: 12. The CDR3 DNA is TGTGCCTGGAGTGTTAGTGGCTACACAGGGGAATCACCCCTCCACTTT. Translating gives CAWSVSGYTGESPLHF.

J is TRBJ2-1 and V is TRBV6-5; D possibly corresponds to TRBD2 (7 bases). CDR1 is MNHEY, CDR2 SVGAGI, per germline. The CDR3 loop spans 14 amino acids. The V end was cut by 7 bases, the J end by 3 bases, with 13 bases between. This CDR3 reads CASIRGGSYNEQFF. For the CDR3, the DNA is TGTGCCAGCATTAGGGGGGGGAGCTACAATGAGCAGTTCTTC.

The rearrangement joins TRBV6-1 to TRBJ2-1, with 9 bases matching TRBD2. The V gene end was trimmed by 3 bases and the J gene end by 6 bases; junction bases not matched to a gene: 6. CDR1 and CDR2 from the germline V gene are MNHNS and SASEGT. The CDR3 contains 15 residues. CDR3 loop: CASSDQGGGGNEQFF. CDR3 DNA sequence: TGTGCCAGCAGTGACCAGGGCGGGGGGGGCAATGAGCAGTTCTTC.

The V gene is TRBV6-1, the J gene TRBJ1-6, with 10 bases fitting TRBD1. Germline CDR1 and CDR2: MNHNS and SASEGT. V lost 9 bases, J lost 7 bases, and 6 bases stayed unmatched. There are 14 residues in the CDR3. The CDR3 DNA reads as TGTGCCAGTCTCCGGACAGGGGGAAATTCACCCCTCCACTTT. Amino acid sequence: CASLRTGGNSPLHF.

The genes are TRBV5-4 and TRBJ2-5; perhaps TRBD1 as D (5 bases). Germline CDR1 SGHNT, CDR2 YYREEE (reference sequence). The CDR3 sequence is 13 residues long. Deletions cut 4 bases from V and 5 bases from J, with 12 bases between. In DNA form, the CDR3 reads TGTGCCAGCAGCCCAGGGAAAAGTGAGACCCAGTACTTC. This gives the protein CASSPGKSETQYF.

This clonotype turned up a few times. The V and J genes are TRBV11-3 and TRBJ1-4; 8 nucleotides line up with TRBD1. The CDR3 contains 15 residues. The V gene's germline CDR1 is SGHNT and CDR2 YENEEA. The V and J ends lost 5 bases and 6 bases, in that order; junction bases with no gene match: 8. In DNA form, the CDR3 reads TGTGCCAGCAGCGACGGACAGGGAGGAGATGAAAAACTGTTTTTT. Protein: CASSDGQGGDEKLFF.

This chain links TRBV6-1 with TRBJ2-7, with 12 bases that match TRBD2. This CDR3 is 15 amino acids long. Germline V gene sequence: CDR1 MNHNS, CDR2 SASEGT. The trim removed 10 bases at V and 7 bases at J, leaving 14 bases unmatched. The chain's CDR3 is CAIRSGTSGYNEQYF. In nucleotides, the CDR3 is TGTGCCATCAGATCCGGGACTAGCGGGTACAATGAGCAGTACTTC.

This clonotype has more than one count but fewer than ten. This sequence joins TRBV30 and TRBJ2-1, with 11 bases fitting TRBD2. The CDR3 is 15 residues long. Germline V CDR1 and CDR2: GTSNPN, SVGIG (reference sequence). V gave up 5 bases and J gave up 5 bases; unmatched junction bases: 8. Written as DNA, the CDR3 is TGTGCCTGGGCACGTCTAGCGGGGGGACACAATGAGCAGTTCTTC. This translates into CAWARLAGGHNEQFF. Supplemented by reference TRBV30 and TRBJ2-1, the full variable domain reads SQTIHQWPATLVQPVGSPLSLECTVEGTSNPNLYWYRQAAGRGLQLLFYSVGIGQISSEVPQNLSASRPQDRQFILSSKKLLLSDSGFYLCAWARLAGGHNEQFFGPGTRLTVL.

The chain couples TRBV12-3 or TRBV12-4 to TRBJ2-7, with 11 nucleotides matching TRBD2. The CDR3 is 15 residues long. V dropped 2 bases and J dropped 9; count of bases not matched to a gene: 9. The CDR3 reads CASSLMTSGDNRQYF. The CDR3 DNA follows: TGTGCCAGCAGTTTAATGACTAGCGGGGACAACCGGCAGTACTTC.

Details on this clonotype: It may be a read error: a sequence one base away is much more abundant. The chain employs TRBV19 and TRBJ2-1, with no clear D. The V gene's germline CDR1 is LNHDA and CDR2 SQIVND (reference sequence). V was trimmed by 0 bases and J by 11 bases, leaving 8 bases between them. This CDR3 region has 12 residues. The CDR3 sequence is CASSIEGNKQFF. The DNA for the CDR3 is TGTGCCAGTAGTATAGAGGGAAATAAGCAGTTCTTC.

This clonotype is categorized as medium-sized. CDR3 loop: CATVPSNTDTQYF. In DNA, the CDR3 is TGTGCCACCGTACCGTCTAACACAGATACGCAGTATTTT. The gene calls are TRBV19 and TRBJ2-3; D gene uncertain. The ends were cut back, 10 bases at V and 2 bases at J, with 13 bases in the middle. Germline lookup yields CDR1 LNHDA and CDR2 SQIVND (reference sequence). The CDR3 length is 13 residues.